Following are 26 T cell receptor beta chains from one sample sequenced in a study of T cells in Graves' hyperthyroidism and ophthalmopathy. Amplified regions were TCR beta CDR3 sequences from RNA transcripts. The HTBI primer set drove a first-round RT-PCR of the TCR CDR3. TCRdb ran MiXCR on the multiplex PCR reads and lists one entry per CDR3 protein. This sample has a few hundred thousand distinct CDR3 sequences, with approximately 15% found just once. The sample taken for sequencing was blood. These receptors all come from a woman in her twenties or thirties with Graves' hyperthyroidism.

This sequence joins TRBV12-3 or TRBV12-4 and TRBJ1-2; D remains ambiguous. CDR3 length: 11 residues. The V end lost 3 bases, the J end lost 3 bases, and 2 bases lay between the germline ends. The CDR3 nucleotides are TGTGCCAGCAGTTTTGACTATGGCTACACCTTC. It translates to CASSFDYGYTF.

This clonotype was observed many times. The J gene is TRBJ2-7, the V gene TRBV9, with D possibly matching TRBD2 (5 bases). V dropped 3 bases and J dropped 2 bases, with 9 bases sitting between them. The germline gives CDR1 SGDLS, CDR2 YYNGEE. The CDR3 runs to 13 residues. CDR3 coding DNA: TGTGCCAGCAGCGACGGGGTTACCTACGAGCAGTACTTC. It specifies CASSDGVTYEQYF.

The chain carries TRBV5-6 and TRBJ2-1; tentatively, D is TRBD2 (5 bases). From germline, CDR1 is SGHDT and CDR2 YYEEEE. The CDR3 is made up of 17 amino acids. V lost 4 bases to trimming and J lost 0 bases, with 17 bases between them. This chain's CDR3 is CASSEEKAASSYNEQFF. In DNA, the CDR3 is TGTGCCAGCAGCGAAGAAAAAGCGGCCAGCTCCTACAATGAGCAGTTCTTC.

The chain links TRBV19 to TRBJ1-5, with 7 bases identical to TRBD1. J lost 0 bases, V lost 2 bases, and 7 bases had no gene match. From germline, CDR1 is LNHDA and CDR2 SQIVND (reference sequence). There are 17 residues in the CDR3. The CDR3 DNA sequence: TGTGCCAGTAGTATATTACAGGGGTCCATTAGCAATCAGCCCCAGCATTTT. Protein product: CASSILQGSISNQPQHF.

The rearrangement links TRBV25-1 to TRBJ2-7, with 15 bases that match TRBD2. This CDR3 has 20 amino acids. Germline lookup yields CDR1 MGHDK and CDR2 SYGVNS. The trim removed 2 bases at V and 3 bases at J, leaving 14 bases unmatched. CDR3 protein: CASSEPGGGTSGRMDYEQYF. CDR3 nucleotides: TGTGCCAGCAGTGAACCCGGGGGGGGGACTAGCGGGAGGATGGACTACGAGCAGTACTTC.

This clonotype was recorded many times. The V call is TRBV20-1, the J call TRBJ2-3; the D is unclear. This CDR3 comprises 15 residues. The germline V and J ends were trimmed by 4 bases and 6 bases, with 20 bases remaining between them. Germline lookup yields CDR1 DFQATT and CDR2 SNEGSKA (reference sequence). This CDR3 reads CSAILLTGPRDTQYF. The CDR3 DNA is TGCAGTGCTATACTCCTGACCGGGCCTCGGGATACGCAGTATTTT.

In its sample, this clonotype was seen many times. The chain couples TRBV30 to TRBJ1-1; D is unresolved. The germline gives CDR1 GTSNPN, CDR2 SVGIG (reference sequence). This CDR3 is built from 10 residues. Trimming removed 6 bases from V and 9 bases from J, with 11 bases in between. CDR3 loop: CACDIDKAFF. CDR3 sequence (DNA): TGTGCCTGCGACATCGACAAAGCTTTCTTT.

This clonotype has ten or more counts. The chain links TRBV3-1 to TRBJ1-2; 9 bases fit TRBD1. Germline lookup yields CDR1 LGHDT and CDR2 YNNKEL (reference sequence). Unmatched junction bases numbered 2, after V lost 1 base and J lost 2 bases. There are 15 residues in the CDR3. CDR3 in amino acids: CASSQGTGENYGYTF. CDR3 nucleotide sequence: TGTGCCAGCAGCCAAGGGACAGGGGAAAACTATGGCTACACCTTC.

V usage is TRBV30 and J usage is TRBJ2-3; 16 nucleotides match TRBD2. Unmatched junction bases numbered 8, after V lost 5 bases and J lost 9 bases. This CDR3 comprises 15 residues. Germline assignment: CDR1 GTSNPN and CDR2 SVGIG (reference sequence). The CDR3 DNA reads as TGTGCCTGGGATCCCGGGACTAGCGGGGGGGAGACGCAGTATTTT. Its protein product is CAWDPGTSGGETQYF.

This clonotype was seen only a few times. The V and J genes are TRBV27 and TRBJ1-4, with 9 positions matching TRBD1. V shed 7 bases and J 4 bases; nucleotides not matched to a gene: 4. CDR1 and CDR2 from the germline V gene are MNHEY and SMNVEV (reference sequence). The CDR3 contains 14 residues. The CDR3 sequence is CASTTGGYNEKLFF. In nucleotides, the CDR3 is TGTGCCAGCACTACAGGGGGCTATAATGAAAAACTGTTTTTT.

The sample holds a few counts of this clonotype. V is TRBV4-1 and J is TRBJ1-1; D possibly corresponds to TRBD1 (5 bases). Germline lookup yields CDR1 MGHRA and CDR2 YSYEKL. The germline V and J ends were trimmed by 2 bases and 1 base, with 14 bases remaining between them. CDR3 length: 16 residues. Written as DNA, the CDR3 is TGCGCCAGCAGCCAACCCCGGGGGAGGTCGAACACTGAAGCTTTCTTT. This sequence encodes CASSQPRGRSNTEAFF.

This clonotype was recorded many times. Here the CDR3 reads CASTYREGRTADTQYF. For the CDR3, the DNA is TGTGCCAGCACGTACAGGGAAGGGAGGACGGCAGATACGCAGTATTTT. The chain joins TRBV2 to TRBJ2-3; the D call may be TRBD1 or TRBD2 (6 bases each). Germline V gives CDR1 SNHLY, CDR2 FYNNEI. Trimming cost V 7 bases and J 4 bases, with 21 bases left between them. CDR3 size: 16 residues.

In this sample, this clonotype turned up a few times. The chain carries TRBV20-1 and TRBJ2-5, with TRBD2 matching 11 bases. CDR3 length: 15 amino acids. The V segment lost 3 bases and the J segment 1 base; nucleotides outside the gene matches: 4. From germline, CDR1 is DFQATT and CDR2 SNEGSKA (reference sequence). CDR3 sequence reads: CSASPGTSGQETQYF. The DNA for the CDR3 is TGCAGTGCTAGCCCGGGGACTAGCGGCCAAGAGACCCAGTACTTC.

The sample holds many counts of this clonotype. This chain uses TRBV28 with TRBJ2-7; TRBD2 matches at 7 bases. This CDR3 contains 16 residues. V trimming: 5 bases; J trimming: 2 bases; junction bases outside the gene matches: 12. In germline, CDR1 is MDHEN, CDR2 SYDVKM. Here the CDR3 reads CASSPVLGGTPYEQYF. CDR3 nucleotide sequence: TGTGCCAGCAGTCCCGTTTTGGGGGGGACCCCCTACGAGCAGTACTTC.

This chain links TRBV28 with TRBJ1-5, with 9 bases that match TRBD1. V was pared by 4 bases and J by 4 bases, with 5 bases of the junction left unmatched. The germline CDR1 and CDR2 sequences are MDHEN and SYDVKM. The CDR3 is 15 residues long. For the CDR3, the DNA is TGTGCCAGCAGTTCTTCTGGGACAGGGAATCAGCCCCAGCATTTT. It yields the protein CASSSSGTGNQPQHF.

In regard to this clonotype: This could be a read error, since a much larger clone is one nucleotide away. The chain recombines TRBV24-1 with TRBJ2-1; D uncertain. Between the trimmed V and J ends, which lost 2 bases and 10 bases, there was a span of 14 bases. Germline V CDR1 and CDR2: KGHDR, SFDVKD. The CDR3 is made up of 14 amino acids. The CDR3 coding sequence is TGTGCCACCAGTGATTCAAGAGAGAGTTGGGAGCAGTTCTTC. Its translation is CATSDSRESWEQFF.

This chain links TRBV6-1 with TRBJ1-2; no firm D call. V shed 2 bases and J shed 2 bases, with 6 bases lying between them. Germline CDR1 reads MNHNS; CDR2 reads SASEGT. The CDR3 is made up of 13 amino acids. The CDR3 sequence: CASSEPKNYGYTF. CDR3 nucleotides: TGTGCCAGCAGTGAACCAAAAAACTATGGCTACACCTTC.

There are a few counts of this clonotype. V and J are TRBV20-1 and TRBJ2-3; 9 nucleotides align to TRBD1. The CDR3 runs to 16 residues. The ends lost 0 bases at V and 6 bases at J; junction bases unmatched: 10. The V gene's germline CDR1 is DFQATT and CDR2 SNEGSKA (reference sequence). The CDR3 coding sequence is TGCAGTGCTAGAGATAGTAGGACAGGGGAATGGGATACGCAGTATTTT. It encodes CSARDSRTGEWDTQYF.

This chain connects TRBV2 to TRBJ1-2; D ambiguous. Per germline, CDR1 SNHLY and CDR2 FYNNEI. With 4 bases removed from V and 4 bases from J, the gap between germline ends came to 16 bases. The CDR3 contains 15 residues. The CDR3 spells CASSASSPTAYGYTF. CDR3 bases: TGTGCCAGCAGTGCGAGTTCCCCGACCGCCTATGGCTACACCTTC.

Ten or more counts support this clonotype. The DNA for the CDR3 is TGTGCCAGCAGCGTAGCGGGCCGCCAAGAGACCCAGTACTTC. This gives the protein CASSVAGRQETQYF. V is TRBV9 and J is TRBJ2-5; no clear D gene. Germline assignment: CDR1 SGDLS and CDR2 YYNGEE. This CDR3 comprises 14 residues. The V and J ends lost 0 bases and 1 base respectively, with 7 bases between them.

The chain recombines TRBV6-1 with TRBJ2-6, with D possibly matching TRBD1 (5 bases). Germline-derived CDR1 and CDR2 are MNHNS and SASEGT. CDR3 length: 16 residues. V lost 11 bases, J lost 0 bases, and 17 bases lay in between. The CDR3: CARPTASRSGANVLTF. The CDR3 DNA is TGTGCCCGACCGACAGCTTCACGCTCTGGGGCCAACGTCCTGACTTTC.

Many counts were recorded for this clonotype. The gene calls are TRBV3-1 and TRBJ1-4; weak D call: TRBD1 (5 bases). The CDR3 totals 14 residues. CDR1 is LGHDT, CDR2 YNNKEL, per germline (reference sequence). V shed 6 bases and J shed 4 bases, with 12 bases lying between them. The CDR3 region has the DNA TGTGCCAGCAGTCCGACAGCTCTTAATGAAAAACTGTTTTTT. Amino acids: CASSPTALNEKLFF. Variable domain in full (rest from reference TRBV3-1 and TRBJ1-4): DTAVSQTPKYLVTQMGNDKSIKCEQNLGHDTMYWYKQDSKKFLKIMFSYNNKELIINETVPNRFSPKSPDKAHLNLHINSLELGDSAVYFCASSPTALNEKLFFGSGTQLSVL.

This clonotype was found a few times. The V and J genes are TRBV27 and TRBJ2-2; D call uncertain. The CDR3 runs 14 residues. CDR1 is MNHEY, CDR2 SMNVEV, per germline (reference sequence). The ends were cut back, 4 bases at V and 2 bases at J, with 8 bases in the middle. The CDR3 sequence: CASSYWDNTGELFF. CDR3 DNA sequence: TGTGCCAGCAGTTATTGGGATAACACCGGGGAGCTGTTTTTT.

J is TRBJ2-1 and V is TRBV12-3 or TRBV12-4, with TRBD2 matching 11 bases. The junction had 13 bases not matched to a gene; V was cut back by 5 bases and J by 7 bases. This CDR3 contains 17 residues. The CDR3 bases are TGTGCCAGCAGTCCGAGATTTAGCGGGGGGGCCCGGAATGAGCAGTTCTTC. Residues: CASSPRFSGGARNEQFF.

The CDR3 spells CATSEPDSYEQYF. In nucleotides, the CDR3 is TGTGCCACCAGTGAGCCCGACAGCTACGAGCAGTACTTC. This sequence joins TRBV24-1 and TRBJ2-7; possibly TRBD1 for D (5 bases). CDR1 and CDR2 from the germline V gene are KGHDR and SFDVKD. The CDR3 totals 13 residues. The V gene lost 4 bases and the J gene lost 3 bases, with 9 bases spanning the gap.

This clonotype was counted ten times or more. The CDR3 is CASSLFLAGGSNEQFF. The CDR3 DNA reads as TGTGCCAGCAGCTTATTCCTAGCGGGAGGTTCCAATGAGCAGTTCTTC. The genes are TRBV7-9 and TRBJ2-1; 11 nucleotides align to TRBD2. Germline CDR1 SEHNR, CDR2 FQNEAQ (reference sequence). The CDR3 sequence is 16 residues long. V was pared by 2 bases and J by 6 bases, with 6 bases of the junction left unmatched.